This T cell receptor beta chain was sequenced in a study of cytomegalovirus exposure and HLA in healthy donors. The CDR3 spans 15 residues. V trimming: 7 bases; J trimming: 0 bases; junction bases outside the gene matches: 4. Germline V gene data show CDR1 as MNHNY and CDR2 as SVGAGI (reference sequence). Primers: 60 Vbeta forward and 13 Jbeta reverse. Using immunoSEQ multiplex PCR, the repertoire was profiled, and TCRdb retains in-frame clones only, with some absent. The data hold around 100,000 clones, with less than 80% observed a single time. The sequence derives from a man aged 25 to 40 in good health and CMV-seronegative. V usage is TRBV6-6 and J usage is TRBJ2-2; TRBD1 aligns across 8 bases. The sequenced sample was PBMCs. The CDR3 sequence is CASTATGANTGELFF. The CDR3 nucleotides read TGTGCCAGCACCGCGACAGGGGCGAACACCGGGGAGCTGTTTTTT.